Below, 26 T cell receptor beta chains from the same sample are listed, as sequenced in a study of T-cell reconstitution after alpha-beta-depleted transplantation in children (dated by TCRdb to the mid-2010s). Receptor libraries were prepared by PCR. The sequencing machine was an Illumina HiSeq 2500. To normalize quantification of the TCRbeta repertoire, the TCR libraries were built with molecular barcoding that relied on unique molecular identifiers. TCRdb reprocessed the public reads (quality trimming at Q25 with fastp, clone calling with MiXCR) and kept in-frame beta chains. Identical CDR3 proteins give one entry, which carries the most common genes and DNA. This sample has about 610,000 distinct CDR3 sequences in its table, and about 10% of those were observed once. The ten largest make up 4% to 5% of the sample. This sample comprised PBMCs from the stem cell graft donor, obtained from the stem cell graft. The receptors come from a human donor who donated a stem cell graft to a child with acute myeloid leukemia.

The rearrangement joins TRBV5-5 to TRBJ2-1, with 8 nucleotides matching TRBD2. This CDR3 is 16 amino acids long. Trimming removed 2 bases from V and 7 bases from J; junction bases left unmatched: 11. Germline values: CDR1 SGHKS, CDR2 YYEKEE (reference sequence). CDR3 protein: CASSLIGGALGNEQFF. The CDR3 nucleotides are TGTGCCAGCAGCTTAATCGGGGGGGCTCTGGGAAATGAGCAGTTCTTC.

This clonotype was seen many times. The chain carries TRBV20-1 and TRBJ2-7; a possible D gene is TRBD2 (5 bases). Per germline, CDR1 DFQATT and CDR2 SNEGSKA (reference sequence). The length of the CDR3 is 15 residues. V was clipped by 0 bases and J by 0 bases, with 12 bases between them. In nucleotides, the CDR3 is TGCAGTGCTAGAGATTCCCGACTAACCTCCTACGAGCAGTACTTC. It encodes CSARDSRLTSYEQYF.

The chain carries TRBV6-1 and TRBJ1-2, with D possibly matching TRBD1 (6 bases). Trimming took off 3 bases at V and 7 bases at J, with 9 bases between the two ends. This CDR3 has 12 residues. Germline lookup yields CDR1 MNHNS and CDR2 SASEGT. The CDR3 nucleotides read TGTGCCAGCAGTGACCGGGGGGCTGGCTACACCTTC. This sequence encodes CASSDRGAGYTF.

The V call is TRBV30, the J call TRBJ2-1; D is ambiguous. The CDR3 consists of 11 residues. Germline lookup yields CDR1 GTSNPN and CDR2 SVGIG (reference sequence). V was cut by 0 bases and J by 13 bases, with 10 bases left in between. This CDR3 is CAWSVLTSQFF. CDR3 nucleotide sequence: TGTGCCTGGAGTGTACTGACTTCCCAGTTCTTC.

The genes are TRBV7-9 and TRBJ2-1, with D tentatively TRBD2 (5 bases). The CDR3 totals 15 residues. Germline V gene data show CDR1 as SEHNR and CDR2 as FQNEAQ (reference sequence). Trimming removed 5 bases from V and 2 bases from J, with 13 bases in between. CDR3: CASSPPSGTYNEQFF. In DNA form, the CDR3 reads TGTGCCAGCAGCCCACCTTCGGGGACCTACAATGAGCAGTTCTTC.

This clonotype was seen a few times. The chain couples TRBV28 to TRBJ2-4; the D is unclear. Trimming took 6 bases from V and 1 from J, leaving 4 bases between them. Looked up from germline, CDR1 is MDHEN and CDR2 is SYDVKM. The CDR3 has 12 residues. The CDR3 sequence: CASRAAKNIQYF. Here the CDR3 DNA reads TGTGCCAGCAGGGCGGCCAAAAACATTCAGTACTTC.

The rearrangement joins TRBV25-1 to TRBJ2-1, with 15 bases matching TRBD2. Germline CDR1 and CDR2: MGHDK and SYGVNS. With V trimmed by 4 bases and J by 6 bases, 10 bases remained unmatched. The CDR3 runs to 18 residues. CDR3 region: CASSANSPGLAGGNEQFF. CDR3 nucleotide sequence: TGTGCCAGCAGTGCGAACTCACCGGGACTAGCGGGAGGCAATGAGCAGTTCTTC.

This clonotype came up many times. The junction departs from germline at one end; a sequencing error may be responsible. The chain is built from TRBV6-6 and TRBJ2-6, with 7 bases that match TRBD2. This CDR3 spans 13 amino acids. CDR1 is MNHNY and CDR2 is SVGAGI in the germline V gene (reference sequence). The chain's CDR3 is CASSYSGTTVLAF. Here the CDR3 DNA reads TGTGCCAGCAGTTACTCGGGGACTACTGTACTGGCTTTC.

This rearrangement joins TRBV6-5 to TRBJ1-2; D unclear. Trimming pared 2 bases from V and 8 bases from J, leaving 15 bases between. CDR1 is MNHEY, CDR2 SVGAGI, per germline. CDR3 length equals 14 residues. The CDR3, as DNA: TGTGCCAGCAGTTACCGGGGTTGGGTGAGAGGCTACACCTTC. This encodes CASSYRGWVRGYTF.

The chain has TRBV7-3 and TRBJ2-3; D ambiguous. CDR3 length: 14 residues. Trimming removed 1 base from V and 4 bases from J, with 9 bases in between. The germline CDR1 and CDR2 sequences are SGHTA and FQGTGA. The CDR3 DNA is TGTGCCAGCAGCTTAAACCCCTCCGCAGATACGCAGTATTTT. It codes for CASSLNPSADTQYF.

The chain has TRBV10-3 and TRBJ1-6; 10 positions agree with TRBD1. CDR1 and CDR2 (germline): ENHRY, SYGVKD. This CDR3 has 12 residues. Trimming removed 8 bases from V and 8 bases from J; junction bases left unmatched: 0. CDR3 DNA sequence: TGTGCCATCGGGACAGGGGATTCACCCCTCCACTTT. Amino acids: CAIGTGDSPLHF.

This clonotype was found a few times. The chain combines TRBV12-3 or TRBV12-4 with TRBJ1-2; D is unresolved. This CDR3 spans 10 amino acids. The V end was cut by 6 bases, the J end by 8 bases, with 7 bases between. CDR3 sequence reads: CASSVGGYTF. The CDR3 nucleotides are TGTGCCAGCAGCGTCGGGGGCTACACCTTC.

This clonotype occurred a few times. CDR3 coding DNA: TGTGCCAGCAGCCGTGGACAGGGTGCCTTCTACAATGAGCAGTTCTTC. Its translation is CASSRGQGAFYNEQFF. This rearrangement joins TRBV28 to TRBJ2-1, with TRBD1 identical over 8 bases. The CDR3 extends over 16 amino acids. The germline V gene has CDR1 MDHEN and CDR2 SYDVKM. V lost 6 bases and J lost 3; bases outside the gene matches: 10. Complete variable domain (other parts from reference TRBV28 and TRBJ2-1): DVKVTQSSRYLVKRTGEKVFLECVQDMDHENMFWYRQDPGLGLRLIYFSYDVKMKEKGDIPEGYSVSREKKERFSLILESASTNQTSMYLCASSRGQGAFYNEQFFGPGTRLTVL.

There are many counts of this clonotype. The rearrangement uses TRBV12-3 or TRBV12-4 and TRBJ1-1, with unresolved D. V was clipped by 6 bases and J by 8 bases, with 19 bases between them. The CDR3 contains 14 residues. CDR3 amino acids: CASSLMGLAEEAFF. The CDR3 DNA follows: TGTGCCAGCAGCCTCATGGGTTTGGCAGAAGAAGCTTTCTTT.

This clonotype has a handful of counts. The chain has TRBV12-3 or TRBV12-4 and TRBJ2-1, with 10 positions matching TRBD2. V dropped 5 bases and J dropped 4; count of bases not matched to a gene: 8. The CDR3 is 16 amino acids. The CDR3 reads CASSRPIAGGYNEQFF. CDR3 DNA sequence: TGTGCCAGCAGTAGACCGATAGCGGGGGGATACAATGAGCAGTTCTTC.

The chain has TRBV12-3 or TRBV12-4 and TRBJ2-2; D is perhaps TRBD1 (5 bases). The CDR3 runs to 15 residues. The V and J ends lost 6 bases and 6 bases respectively, with 17 bases between them. As DNA, the CDR3 is TGTGCCAGCAGCTCTGTAGGGGTAACCGCCGGGGAGCTGTTTTTT. It encodes CASSSVGVTAGELFF.

This clonotype was seen repeatedly, ten times or more. The chain recombines TRBV6-2 or TRBV6-3 with TRBJ1-1; 8 bases map to TRBD1. CDR1 and CDR2 (germline): MNHEY, SVGEGT. With V trimmed by 6 bases and J by 1 base, 13 bases remained unmatched. This CDR3 contains 17 residues. CDR3 bases: TGTGCCAGCAGCCCCTCCGACAGGGGCGGAAAGAACACTGAAGCTTTCTTT. Translated, it gives CASSPSDRGGKNTEAFF.

DNA of the CDR3: TGCAGTGCCCCGGGGACAGGCTCACCCCTCCACTTT. Protein sequence: CSAPGTGSPLHF. V is TRBV20-1 and J is TRBJ1-6; 8 bases are a match to TRBD1. CDR1 is DFQATT and CDR2 is SNEGSKA in the germline V gene (reference sequence). The trim removed 6 bases at V and 10 bases at J, leaving 5 bases unmatched. The CDR3 spans 12 residues.

This clonotype was seen ten or more times. In DNA, the CDR3 is TGTGCCAGCAGTTTACAGGGGTACGGCTACACCTTC. Amino acid sequence: CASSLQGYGYTF. The chain uses TRBV12-3 or TRBV12-4 and TRBJ1-2; a weak D match, TRBD1 (6 bases). V was cut by 2 bases and J by 8 bases, with 9 bases left in between. The CDR3 contains 12 residues.

The sample holds a few counts of this clonotype. The chain employs TRBV6-1 and TRBJ2-1; TRBD2 matches at 7 bases. The CDR3 length is 12 residues. Germline V CDR1 and CDR2: MNHNS, SASEGT. V dropped 6 bases and J dropped 10; count of bases not matched to a gene: 6. The CDR3 is CASRELAQEQFF. As DNA, the CDR3 is TGTGCCAGCAGGGAACTAGCGCAAGAGCAGTTCTTC.

V gene TRBV7-2 combines with J gene TRBJ2-2; D is possibly TRBD2 (6 bases). The CDR3 contains 16 residues. V lost 1 base and J lost 9, with 18 bases in between. Germline loops: CDR1 SGHTA, CDR2 FQGNSA. The CDR3, as DNA: TGTGCCAGCAGCTTAGGACTAGTCATTGAAGGGAGGGAGCTGTTTTTT. Its translation is CASSLGLVIEGRELFF. Complete variable domain (other parts from reference TRBV7-2 and TRBJ2-2): GAGVSQSPSNKVTEKGKDVELRCDPISGHTALYWYRQSLGQGLEFLIYFQGNSAPDKSGLPSDRFSAERTGGSVSTLTIQRTQQEDSAVYLCASSLGLVIEGRELFFGEGSRLTVL.

This clonotype was seen more than once but under ten times. J is TRBJ2-5 and V is TRBV7-2, with 10 positions matching TRBD2. The CDR3 is 16 residues long. Trimming took 0 bases from V and 4 from J; bases not matched to a gene: 5. Per the germline V gene, CDR1 is SGHTA and CDR2 is FQGNSA. The CDR3 reads CASSLAIAGGRETQYF. DNA for the CDR3: TGTGCCAGCAGCTTAGCGATAGCGGGAGGTAGAGAGACCCAGTACTTC.

V is TRBV24-1 and J is TRBJ2-3; D not certain. Germline CDR1 KGHDR, CDR2 SFDVKD. Trimming took 5 bases from V and 1 from J, leaving 9 bases between them. The CDR3 consists of 14 residues. In nucleotides, the CDR3 is TGTGCCACCAGTGTGACTGGGGGCACAGATACGCAGTATTTT. Residues: CATSVTGGTDTQYF.

This clonotype has just a few counts. The chain recombines TRBV29-1 with TRBJ2-1, with 12 bases lining up with TRBD1. This CDR3 spans 15 amino acids. CDR1 SQVTM and CDR2 ANQGSEA come from the germline V gene. J lost 7 bases, V lost 8 bases, and 12 bases had no gene match. DNA of the CDR3: TGCAGCTTCAGTTCTGGGACAGGGGGCGGGAATGAGCAGTTCTTC. Protein: CSFSSGTGGGNEQFF.

The chain employs TRBV6-1 and TRBJ1-5; 9 bases fit TRBD1. The CDR3 sequence is 13 residues long. The ends lost 11 bases at V and 5 bases at J; junction bases unmatched: 7. Germline CDR1 reads MNHNS; CDR2 reads SASEGT. CDR3 in DNA: TGTGCCGCGGGGGACAGGGACTATCAGCCCCAGCATTTT. This encodes CAAGDRDYQPQHF.

This clonotype came up many times. The V call is TRBV7-2, the J call TRBJ2-5; D uncertain. Trimming left V 5 bases short and J 4 bases short, with 11 bases between. Germline lookup yields CDR1 SGHTA and CDR2 FQGNSA. This CDR3 has 13 residues. The CDR3 loop reads CASSPDGLETQYF. CDR3 bases: TGTGCCAGCAGCCCGGACGGATTAGAGACCCAGTACTTC.